Following are 7 T cell receptor beta chains from one sample sequenced in a study of cytomegalovirus exposure and HLA in healthy donors. Primers included in the PCR were 60 Vbeta and 13 Jbeta primers. The method was immunoSEQ multiplex PCR; TCRdb's version includes in-frame clones alone and lacks a portion of them. The data show some 110,000 clones, with about 74% seen just once and 4.8% held by the top ten. The sample taken for sequencing was PBMCs. All receptors derive from a man younger than 40 in good health and CMV-seropositive.

This chain links TRBV5-1 with TRBJ2-2; D might be TRBD2 (5 bases). This CDR3 has 15 amino acids. The V end was cut by 1 base, the J end by 3 bases, with 10 bases between. Germline-derived CDR1 and CDR2 are SGHRS and YFSETQ. The CDR3 protein is CASSLMFGDTGELFF. As DNA, the CDR3 is TGCGCCAGCAGCTTGATGTTCGGGGACACCGGGGAGCTGTTTTTT.

This clone has only a few counts. The V call is TRBV6-5, the J call TRBJ1-1; D gene ambiguous. The CDR3 is 14 amino acids. V lost 6 bases and J 7 bases, leaving 18 bases between the germline ends. Looked up from germline, CDR1 is MNHEY and CDR2 is SVGAGI. CDR3 bases: TGTGCCAGCAGGAGAACCCCCTATGTTCTTGAAGCTTTCTTT. Translating it yields CASRRTPYVLEAFF.

The CDR3, as DNA: TGTGCCAGCAGCCAATCTAGCGGCGGGCGACGTCAGTATTTT. This gives the protein CASSQSSGGRRQYF. The chain has TRBV4-2 and TRBJ2-3, with 7 positions matching TRBD2. This CDR3 contains 14 residues. J gave up 12 bases and V 2 bases, and 11 bases lay outside the gene matches. Germline CDR1 and CDR2: LGHNA and YNFKEQ.

The table lists this clone with a few counts. This chain uses TRBV2 with TRBJ1-1; 9 nucleotides align to TRBD1. The CDR3 totals 14 residues. Germline V gene data show CDR1 as SNHLY and CDR2 as FYNNEI. V lost 6 bases, J lost 1 base, and 3 bases stayed unmatched. This CDR3 is CASSQQGANTEAFF. The CDR3 bases are TGTGCCAGCAGCCAACAGGGGGCGAACACTGAAGCTTTCTTT. Combining the CDR3 with reference TRBV2 and TRBJ1-1 gives the whole variable domain EPEVTQTPSHQVTQMGQEVILRCVPISNHLYFYWYRQILGQKVEFLVSFYNNEISEKSEIFDDQFSVERPDGSNFTLKIRSTKLEDSAMYFCASSQQGANTEAFFGQGTRLTVV.

The chain carries TRBV10-1 and TRBJ2-2; TRBD1 might be the D (6 bases). V dropped 4 bases and J dropped 6 bases, with 12 bases sitting between them. The CDR3 is 14 residues long. Looked up from germline, CDR1 is WNHNN and CDR2 is SYGVQD (reference sequence). The CDR3 reads CASSGGQTPGELFF. The CDR3 coding sequence is TGCGCCAGCAGTGGGGGGCAGACCCCCGGGGAGCTGTTTTTT.

The chain recombines TRBV28 with TRBJ2-7; weak D call: TRBD1 (6 bases). The V gene's germline CDR1 is MDHEN and CDR2 SYDVKM. V was cut by 5 bases and J by 2 bases, with 13 bases left in between. This CDR3 has 14 amino acids. CDR3 nucleotide sequence: TGTGCCAGCAGTGAGACAGGACCGGCCTACGAGCAGTACTTC. It codes for CASSETGPAYEQYF.

This chain connects TRBV28 to TRBJ2-3; 9 bases align to TRBD2. The CDR3 sequence is 14 residues long. Germline V CDR1 and CDR2: MDHEN, SYDVKM. V trimming: 7 bases; J trimming: 6 bases; junction bases outside the gene matches: 8. The DNA of the CDR3 is TGTGCCAGCATGGGCGGGGGGGAAGTCGATACGCAGTATTTT. This gives the protein CASMGGGEVDTQYF.